The next 3 T cell receptor beta chains were all read from a single sample in a study of cytomegalovirus exposure and HLA in healthy donors. The PCR made use of 60 Vbeta and 13 Jbeta primers. Only in-frame clones appear in the TCRdb table, and some are missing; sequencing was by immunoSEQ multiplex PCR. The data show roughly 100,000 clones, just under 75% seen once. Sequencing was carried out using PBMCs. These receptors came from a man aged 45-65 years in good health and CMV-seropositive.

This chain links TRBV11-1 with TRBJ2-2, with D possibly matching TRBD2 (5 bases). V dropped 7 bases and J dropped 5 bases, with 26 bases sitting between them. CDR3 length: 18 residues. Germline CDR1 and CDR2: SGHAT and FQDESV (reference sequence). The DNA of the CDR3 is TGTGCCAGCACCGCTCTCGAACCATTACGGGAATGGACCGGGGAGCTGTTTTTT. Residues: CASTALEPLREWTGELFF.

V usage is TRBV6-1 and J usage is TRBJ1-3, with D unclear. Germline CDR1 and CDR2: MNHNS and SASEGT. Trimming cost V 8 bases and J 2 bases, with 7 bases left between them. This CDR3 contains 12 residues. The CDR3 protein is CASSEAGNTIYF. CDR3 DNA sequence: TGTGCCAGCTCCGAGGCTGGAAACACCATATATTTT.

In the case of this clone: A read error may account for a junction end that differs from germline. The chain employs TRBV4-1 and TRBJ2-1; 9 bases match TRBD2. The CDR3 consists of 19 residues. Looked up from germline, CDR1 is MGHRA and CDR2 is YSYEKL. CDR3 residues: CTSSQDSISGGLSYNEQFF. The CDR3 region has the DNA TGCACCAGCAGCCAAGATTCGATTAGCGGGGGCCTCTCCTACAATGAGCAGTTCTTC.